This T cell receptor (beta chain) came from a study of blood T cells in healthy people across ages. Study in general: There was about one barcoded beta molecule captured by template switching per two T cells.

The use of a sample-barcoded 5' primer and a J-beta primer mix characterized a second PCR of about 6 to 12 cycles. MiXCR was run by TCRdb on the 5' RACE reads, yielding one entry per CDR3 protein. The repertoire holds around 790,000 distinct CDR3 sequences, with under 55% as singletons. Study observations and caveats: Roughly linearly, TCR beta diversity per million T cells fell as age increased.

This clonotype was seen at least ten times. The target antigen is unknown. The CDR3 is 13 amino acids. V gave up 1 base and J gave up 6 bases, with 9 bases separating them. CDR1 and CDR2 from the germline V gene are SGHVS and FQNEAQ. Sequenced material: blood. This clonotype was sampled from a man between 60 and 75 years old in good health. The V gene is TRBV7-8, the J gene TRBJ1-1; a possible D gene is TRBD1 (5 bases). CDR3 in DNA: TGTGCCAGCAGCTTAGTGGGGGTACCTGAAGCTTTCTTT. Translated, it gives CASSLVGVPEAFF.